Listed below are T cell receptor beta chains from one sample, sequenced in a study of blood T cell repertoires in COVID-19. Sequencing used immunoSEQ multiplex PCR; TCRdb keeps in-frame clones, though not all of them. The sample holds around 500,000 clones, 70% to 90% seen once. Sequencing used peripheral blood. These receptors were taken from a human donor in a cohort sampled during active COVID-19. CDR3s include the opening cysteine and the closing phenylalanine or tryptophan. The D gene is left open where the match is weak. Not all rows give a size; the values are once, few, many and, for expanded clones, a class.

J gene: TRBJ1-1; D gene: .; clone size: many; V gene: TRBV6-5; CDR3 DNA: TGTGCCAGCAGGTTACATAACACTGAAGCTTTCTTT; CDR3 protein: CASRLHNTEAFF
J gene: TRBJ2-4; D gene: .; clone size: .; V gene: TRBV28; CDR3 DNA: TGTGCCAGCAGCTCCCCTCAGGGTTGGGCTCGAAACATTCAGTACTTC; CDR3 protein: CASSSPQGWARNIQYF
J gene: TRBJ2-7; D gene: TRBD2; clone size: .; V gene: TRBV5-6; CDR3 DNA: TGTGCCAGCAGCTTGAGGCTAGCGGGGTACGAGCAGTACTTC; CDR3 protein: CASSLRLAGYEQYF
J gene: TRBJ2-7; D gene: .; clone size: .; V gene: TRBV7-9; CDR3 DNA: TGTGCCAGCAGCTTACGCCTACAGGGAGACGAGCAGTACTTC; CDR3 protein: CASSLRLQGDEQYF
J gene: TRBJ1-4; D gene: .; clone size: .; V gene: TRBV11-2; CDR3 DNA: TGTGCCAGCAGCTCCAGGGGAGAATTGGAAAAACTGTTTTTT; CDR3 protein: CASSSRGELEKLFF
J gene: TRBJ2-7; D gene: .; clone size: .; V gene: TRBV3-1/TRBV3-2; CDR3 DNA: TGTGCCAGCAGCCCCCGGGACTCGCCTAACGAGCAGTACTTC; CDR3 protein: CASSPRDSPNEQYF
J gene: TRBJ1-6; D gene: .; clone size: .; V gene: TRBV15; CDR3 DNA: TGTGCCACCAGCAGCAATAAGTGGAGTTCACCCCTCCACTTT; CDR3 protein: CATSSNKWSSPLHF
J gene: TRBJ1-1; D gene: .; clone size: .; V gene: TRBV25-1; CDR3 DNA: TGTGCCAGCAGTGCCCGGGGGGGCGCGGGCACTGAAGCTTTCTTT; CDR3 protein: CASSARGGAGTEAFF
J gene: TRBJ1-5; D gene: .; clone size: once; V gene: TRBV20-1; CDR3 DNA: TGCAGTGCTCGTGACAGTAGCAATCAGCCCCAGCATTTT; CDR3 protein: CSARDSSNQPQHF
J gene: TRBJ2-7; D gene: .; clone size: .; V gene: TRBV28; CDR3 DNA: TGTGCCAGCAGACCGGGACTTTCGGGCCACGAGCAGTACTTC; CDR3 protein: CASRPGLSGHEQYF
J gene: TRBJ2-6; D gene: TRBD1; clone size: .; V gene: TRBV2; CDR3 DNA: TGTGCCAGCAACCGGGACAGGGCCTCTGGGGCCAACGTCCTGACTTTC; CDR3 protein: CASNRDRASGANVLTF
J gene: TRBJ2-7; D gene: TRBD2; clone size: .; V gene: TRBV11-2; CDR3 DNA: TGTGCCAGCAGCCTCCGGGACTATCTACACGAGCAGTACTTC; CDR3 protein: CASSLRDYLHEQYF
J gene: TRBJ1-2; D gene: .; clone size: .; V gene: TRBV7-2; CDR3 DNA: TGTGCCAGCAGCTTGGACAAGAACTATGGCTACACCTTC; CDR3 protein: CASSLDKNYGYTF
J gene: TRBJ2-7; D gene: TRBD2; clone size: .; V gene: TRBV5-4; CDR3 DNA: TGTGCCGGAGGTAGCGGGAGTGCCCCCAACGAGCAGTACTTC; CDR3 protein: CAGGSGSAPNEQYF
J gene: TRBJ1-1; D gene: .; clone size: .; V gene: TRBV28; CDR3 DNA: TGTGCCAGCAGTTTTCTAAAGGGAGGACATAACACTGAAGCTTTCTTT; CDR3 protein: CASSFLKGGHNTEAFF
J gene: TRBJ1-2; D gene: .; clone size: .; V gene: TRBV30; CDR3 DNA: TGTGCCTGGAGTGTACAGGTCTATGGCTACACCTTC; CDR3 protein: CAWSVQVYGYTF
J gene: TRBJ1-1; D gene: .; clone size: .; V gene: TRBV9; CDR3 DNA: TGTGCCAGCAGACCTCAGACAGACACTGAAGCTTTCTTT; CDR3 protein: CASRPQTDTEAFF
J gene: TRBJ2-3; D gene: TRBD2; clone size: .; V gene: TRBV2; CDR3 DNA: TGTGCCAGCAGTGGCGGTAGCGGGGTCACAGATACGCAGTATTTT; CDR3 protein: CASSGGSGVTDTQYF
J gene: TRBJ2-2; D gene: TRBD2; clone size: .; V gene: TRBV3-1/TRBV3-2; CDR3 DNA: TGTGCCAGCAGTCTGGGGACTAGCGGGGTGCTGTTTTTT; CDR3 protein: CASSLGTSGVLFF
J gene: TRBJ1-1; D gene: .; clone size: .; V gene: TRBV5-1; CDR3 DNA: TGCGCCAGCAGCTTGAACCAGGGGCATATGAACACTGAAGCTTTCTTT; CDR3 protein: CASSLNQGHMNTEAFF
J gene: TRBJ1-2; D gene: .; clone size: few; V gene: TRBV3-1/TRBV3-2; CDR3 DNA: TGTGCCAGCAGCCAATCGGCACGGAGCTATGGCTACACCTTC; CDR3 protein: CASSQSARSYGYTF
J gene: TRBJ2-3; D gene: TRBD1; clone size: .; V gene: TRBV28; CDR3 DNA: TGTGCCAGCAGCCTCACAGGGGTCGGCACAGATACGCAGTATTTT; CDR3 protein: CASSLTGVGTDTQYF
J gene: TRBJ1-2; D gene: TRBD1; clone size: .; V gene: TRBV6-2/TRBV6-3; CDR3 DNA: TGTGCCAGCAGTCGCCCAGGGGGCAGCGCCTTTTTTTATGGCTACACCTTC; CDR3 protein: CASSRPGGSAFFYGYTF
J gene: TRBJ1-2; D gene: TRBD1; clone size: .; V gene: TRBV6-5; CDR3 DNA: TGTGCCAGCGGGACAGGCACGGAGAACTATGGCTACACCTTC; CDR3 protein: CASGTGTENYGYTF
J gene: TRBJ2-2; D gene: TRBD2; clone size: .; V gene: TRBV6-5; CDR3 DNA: TGTGCCAGCACTACTAGCGGATACCCCGGGGAGCTGTTTTTT; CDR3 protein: CASTTSGYPGELFF
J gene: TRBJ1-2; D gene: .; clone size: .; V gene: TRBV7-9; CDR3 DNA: TGTGCCAGCACCCATCCGCGGGTCTTTGAGTACACCTTC; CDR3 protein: CASTHPRVFEYTF
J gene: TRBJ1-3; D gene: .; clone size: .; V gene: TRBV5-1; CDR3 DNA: TGCGCCAGCAGCTTTTCACAGGCCGCCTCTGGAAACACCATATATTTT; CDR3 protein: CASSFSQAASGNTIYF
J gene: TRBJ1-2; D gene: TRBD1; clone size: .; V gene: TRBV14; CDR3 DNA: TGTGCCAGCAGCCAACCGGACAGGGTTCTCACCTTC; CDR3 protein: CASSQPDRVLTF
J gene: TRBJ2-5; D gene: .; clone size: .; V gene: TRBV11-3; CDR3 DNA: TGTGCCAGCAGCGCAACAGGGAGAGAGACCCAGTACTTC; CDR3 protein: CASSATGRETQYF
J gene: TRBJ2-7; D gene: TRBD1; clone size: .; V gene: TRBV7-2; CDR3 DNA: TGTGCCAGCAGCCCCGACAGGGCTTATTACGAGCAGTACTTC; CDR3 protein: CASSPDRAYYEQYF
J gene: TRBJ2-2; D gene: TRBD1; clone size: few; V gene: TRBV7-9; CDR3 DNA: TGTGCCAGCAGCTTAGGACAGGGTGGAACCGGGGAGCTGTTTTTT; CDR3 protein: CASSLGQGGTGELFF
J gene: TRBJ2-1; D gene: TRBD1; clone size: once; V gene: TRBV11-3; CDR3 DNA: TGTGCCAGCAGCTCCCGGGACAGGGCCAATGAGCAGTTCTTC; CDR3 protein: CASSSRDRANEQFF
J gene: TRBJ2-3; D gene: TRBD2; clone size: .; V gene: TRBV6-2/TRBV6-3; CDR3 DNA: TGTGCCAGCAGTTACTCACTAGCGGGAAATGCCGATACGCAGTATTTT; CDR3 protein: CASSYSLAGNADTQYF
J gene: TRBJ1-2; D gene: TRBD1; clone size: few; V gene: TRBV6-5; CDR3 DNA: TGTGCCACTAAAAGAACCGGGACAGGTGAAGGCTACACCTTC; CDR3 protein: CATKRTGTGEGYTF
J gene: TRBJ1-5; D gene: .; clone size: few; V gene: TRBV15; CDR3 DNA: TGTGCCACCAGCAGGTATAGCAATCAGCCCCAGCATTTT; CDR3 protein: CATSRYSNQPQHF
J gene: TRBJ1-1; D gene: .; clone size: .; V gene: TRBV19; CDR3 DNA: TGTGCCAGCAGAGAAGGGGCTCTGAACACTGAAGCTTTCTTT; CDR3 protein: CASREGALNTEAFF
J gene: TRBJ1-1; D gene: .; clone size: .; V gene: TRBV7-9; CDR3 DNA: TGTGCCAGCAGCCTCCAACAGGGTTTGCTGACTGAAGCTTTCTTT; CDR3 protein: CASSLQQGLLTEAFF
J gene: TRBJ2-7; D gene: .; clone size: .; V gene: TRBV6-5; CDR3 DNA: TGTGCCAGCACCCTACAGGTTTCCTACGAGCAGTACTTC; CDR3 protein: CASTLQVSYEQYF
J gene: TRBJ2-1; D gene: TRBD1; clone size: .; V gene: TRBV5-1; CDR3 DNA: TGCGCCAGCAGCTTACCTACCGGACAGGGGAATGAGGAGCAGTTCTTC; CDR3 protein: CASSLPTGQGNEEQFF
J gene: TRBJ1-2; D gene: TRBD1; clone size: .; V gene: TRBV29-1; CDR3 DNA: TGCAGCGGAGGACAGGGACCGGGCTATGGCTACACCTTC; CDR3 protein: CSGGQGPGYGYTF
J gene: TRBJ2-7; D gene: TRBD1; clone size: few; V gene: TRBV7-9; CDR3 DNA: TGTGCCAGCAACCGACAGGGACACGAGCAGTACTTC; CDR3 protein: CASNRQGHEQYF
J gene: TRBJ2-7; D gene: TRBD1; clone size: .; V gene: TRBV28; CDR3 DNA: TGTGCCAGCAGTTTACCCCCCACCGGGACAGGGGGCTTCGACGAGCAGTACTTC; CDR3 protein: CASSLPPTGTGGFDEQYF